The 10 T cell receptor beta chains listed next were all sequenced from one sample in a study of T cells in pancreatic ductal adenocarcinoma. Selected pancreatic ductal adenocarcinoma patients had undergone surgery without neoadjuvant therapy. Profiling relied on immunoSEQ multiplex PCR, and the TCRdb table lists in-frame clones only, not all of them. The data show 100,000 or so clones, 90% to 95% seen once. The sample comprised PBMCs. Every receptor here comes from a human donor with pancreatic ductal adenocarcinoma.

V usage is TRBV30 and J usage is TRBJ2-3, with 8 nucleotides matching TRBD2. V was clipped by 2 bases and J by 4 bases; unmatched bases: 8. Germline-derived CDR1 and CDR2 are GTSNPN and SVGIG (reference sequence). The length of the CDR3 is 15 residues. The CDR3 here is CAWSTREGLADTQYF. The CDR3 nucleotides are TGTGCCTGGAGTACACGGGAGGGCTTGGCAGATACGCAGTATTTT.

The CDR3 nucleotides are TGTGCCAGCAAAGGAGGTTTAAGTTGGGATACGCAGTATTTT. Residues: CASKGGLSWDTQYF. The chain recombines TRBV6-5 with TRBJ2-3, with D possibly matching TRBD2 (5 bases). This CDR3 spans 14 amino acids. CDR1 is MNHEY, CDR2 SVGAGI, per germline. Trimming cost V 7 bases and J 6 bases, with 17 bases left between them.

This chain links TRBV7-2 with TRBJ2-1; 7 bases are shared with TRBD2. This CDR3 is built from 14 residues. Germline V gene lookup returns CDR1 SGHTA and CDR2 FQGNSA. The J segment lost 6 bases and the V segment lost 5 bases, leaving 7 bases of the junction unmatched. The CDR3 bases are TGTGCCAGCAGCGGGGGGAGGGCGTTCAATGAGCAGTTCTTC. As protein: CASSGGRAFNEQFF.

The chain joins TRBV7-6 to TRBJ2-7; the match to TRBD1 covers 11 bases. There are 15 residues in the CDR3. The V and J ends lost 5 bases and 2 bases, in that order; junction bases with no gene match: 5. Per the germline V gene, CDR1 is SGHVS and CDR2 is FNYEAQ. The chain's CDR3 is CASSHGQGATYEQYF. CDR3 nucleotide sequence: TGTGCCAGCAGCCATGGACAGGGGGCGACCTACGAGCAGTACTTC.

The J gene is TRBJ2-7, the V gene TRBV28; 8 bases line up with TRBD2. CDR1 is MDHEN, CDR2 SYDVKM, per germline. J gave up 2 bases and V 2 bases, and 2 bases lay outside the gene matches. The CDR3 length is 14 residues. The CDR3 DNA sequence: TGTGCCAGCAGTTTAGGCGGGAGGACCTACGAGCAGTACTTC. Translating gives CASSLGGRTYEQYF. Complete variable domain (other parts from reference TRBV28 and TRBJ2-7): DVKVTQSSRYLVKRTGEKVFLECVQDMDHENMFWYRQDPGLGLRLIYFSYDVKMKEKGDIPEGYSVSREKKERFSLILESASTNQTSMYLCASSLGGRTYEQYFGPGTRLTVT.

V is TRBV6-4 and J is TRBJ1-2; D is perhaps TRBD1 (6 bases). The CDR3 is 13 residues long. Germline CDR1 reads MRHNA; CDR2 reads SNTAGT. The CDR3 region is CTQGPTEGDGYTF. CDR3 nucleotides: TGTACGCAGGGCCCTACAGAGGGGGATGGCTACACCTTC.

V and J are TRBV4-2 and TRBJ2-7, with D possibly matching TRBD1 (6 bases). V dropped 0 bases and J dropped 2 bases, with 14 bases sitting between them. Germline loops: CDR1 LGHNA, CDR2 YNFKEQ. The CDR3 length is 16 residues. CDR3 bases: TGTGCCAGCAGCCAAGATCTTGGGGGCACCGCCTACGAGCAGTACTTC. Translated: CASSQDLGGTAYEQYF.

V gene TRBV5-4 combines with J gene TRBJ2-3; 7 bases line up with TRBD2. Germline V gene sequence: CDR1 SGHNT, CDR2 YYREEE (reference sequence). Unmatched junction bases numbered 9, after V lost 6 bases and J lost 5 bases. The CDR3 contains 14 residues. The chain's CDR3 is CASTSGAHQDTQYF. CDR3 DNA: TGTGCCAGCACAAGCGGGGCCCACCAAGATACGCAGTATTTT.

This chain connects TRBV28 to TRBJ2-1; D may be TRBD2 (5 bases). The CDR3 sequence is 16 residues long. The germline V gene has CDR1 MDHEN and CDR2 SYDVKM. The V end was cut by 1 base, the J end by 5 bases, with 15 bases between. Here the CDR3 DNA reads TGTGCCAGCAGTTTATTAGGGCTAGCCGCCAACAATGAGCAGTTCTTC. Translating gives CASSLLGLAANNEQFF.

The CDR3 DNA sequence: TGTGCCAGCTCAACGGACAGAATACGCGAGCAGTACTTC. This encodes CASSTDRIREQYF. The chain couples TRBV18 to TRBJ2-7, with D perhaps TRBD1 (6 bases). Germline V gene lookup returns CDR1 KGHSH and CDR2 LQKENI. The CDR3 totals 13 residues. The ends were cut back, 5 bases at V and 6 bases at J, with 14 bases in the middle.